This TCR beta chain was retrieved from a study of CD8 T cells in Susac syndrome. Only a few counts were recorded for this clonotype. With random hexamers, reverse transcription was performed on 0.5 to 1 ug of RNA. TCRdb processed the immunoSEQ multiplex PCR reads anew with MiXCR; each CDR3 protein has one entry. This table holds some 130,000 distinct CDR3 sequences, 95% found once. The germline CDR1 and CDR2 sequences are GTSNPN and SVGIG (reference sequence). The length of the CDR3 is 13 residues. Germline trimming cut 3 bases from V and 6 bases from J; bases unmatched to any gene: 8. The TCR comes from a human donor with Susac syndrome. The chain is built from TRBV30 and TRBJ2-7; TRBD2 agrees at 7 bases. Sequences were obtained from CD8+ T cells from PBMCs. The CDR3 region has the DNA TGTGCCTGGAGCGACGGTCTAGCGGCCGAGCAGTACTTC. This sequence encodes CAWSDGLAAEQYF.